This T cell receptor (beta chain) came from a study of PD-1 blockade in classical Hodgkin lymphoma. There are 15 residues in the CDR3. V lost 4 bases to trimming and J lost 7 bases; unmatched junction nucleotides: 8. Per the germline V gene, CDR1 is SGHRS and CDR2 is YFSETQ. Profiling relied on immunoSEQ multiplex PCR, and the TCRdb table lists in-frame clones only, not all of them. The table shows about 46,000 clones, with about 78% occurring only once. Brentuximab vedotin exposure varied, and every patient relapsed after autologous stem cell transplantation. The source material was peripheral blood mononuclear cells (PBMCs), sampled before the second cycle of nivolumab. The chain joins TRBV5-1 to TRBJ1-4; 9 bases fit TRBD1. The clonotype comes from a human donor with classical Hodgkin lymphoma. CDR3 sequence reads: CASSNPTGGTEKLFF. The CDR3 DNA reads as TGCGCCAGCAGCAATCCGACAGGGGGTACTGAAAAACTGTTTTTT.